The 20 T cell receptor beta chains in this list originate from one sample, sequenced in a study of Graves' ophthalmopathy and Graves' hyperthyroidism (dated by TCRdb to about 2018). Reads for this sample came from an Illumina HiSeq 2000. For repertoire sequencing, TCR beta CDR3 regions were amplified from RNA transcripts. HTBI primers and the Qiagen OneStep RT-PCR kit were used in a first-round RT-PCR, which was followed by a second-round multiplex PCR, size selection and purification. In TCRdb, the public reads were trimmed at Q25 with fastp and aligned with MiXCR, with productive beta chains retained. For every CDR3 protein sequence, its rows merge into one entry that carries the most common genes and DNA. Present in this sample are some 15,000 distinct CDR3 sequences, roughly 50% of which were seen just once. Clones ranked in the top ten supply 40% to 50% of the sample. The sequencing input was peripheral blood. These TCRs come from a woman in her twenties or thirties with Graves' ophthalmopathy. Donor details come from another sample of the same person, matched by shared clones.

This clonotype has only one observation. Relative to the germline gene, one junction end is altered; a read error may explain this. The chain recombines TRBV6-4 with TRBJ2-2; D is ambiguous. Germline V gene sequence: CDR1 MRHNA, CDR2 SNTAGT. The CDR3 consists of 14 residues. CDR3 amino acids: CACSPWFDTRELFF. The CDR3 nucleotides read TGTGCCTGCAGTCCCTGGTTTGACACCAGGGAGCTGTTTTTT.

As regards this clonotype: It is likely a read error, because the conserved phenylalanine at the end of the CDR3 is missing. The limits of the CDR3 on the DNA are not certain, so only TCRdb's listed CDR3 is given. The rearrangement uses TRBV20-1 and TRBJ2-2. The CDR3 region is 14 residues in length, termini included. Germline V gives CDR1 DFQATT, CDR2 SNEGSKA (reference sequence). CDR3 loop: CSASDLGLYRGSSG.

This clonotype has at least ten counts. The chain combines TRBV20-1 with TRBJ2-7; tentative D call: TRBD1 (6 bases). The CDR3 runs to 13 residues. Germline assignment: CDR1 DFQATT and CDR2 SNEGSKA (reference sequence). Trimming stripped 5 bases from V and 5 bases from J, with 16 bases between. CDR3: CSAPQGTADEQYF. The CDR3 DNA follows: TGCAGTGCTCCACAGGGAACTGCTGACGAGCAGTACTTC.

Relative to its sample, this clonotype is medium-sized (0.01 to 0.1%). CDR3 DNA: TGTGCCAGCAGCCAAAATCCGGACAGGGCTCGGCGTGGCTACACCTTC. Amino acids: CASSQNPDRARRGYTF. The genes are TRBV14 and TRBJ1-2; 8 bases agree with TRBD1. The V gene's germline CDR1 is SGHDN and CDR2 FVKESK. The CDR3 has 16 residues. The V segment lost 2 bases and the J segment 7 bases; nucleotides outside the gene matches: 12.

This chain uses TRBV10-3 with TRBJ2-3; no firm D call. V was pared by 2 bases and J by 2 bases, with 5 bases between. Germline V gene lookup returns CDR1 ENHRY and CDR2 SYGVKD. The CDR3 covers 13 residues. The CDR3 nucleotides read TGTGCCATCAGTGAGGTCCTCACAGATACGCAGTATTTT. Translation gives CAISEVLTDTQYF.

The chain recombines TRBV20-1 with TRBJ2-7; TRBD1 aligns across 8 bases. Germline values: CDR1 DFQATT, CDR2 SNEGSKA (reference sequence). This CDR3 is 16 amino acids long. J lost 2 bases, V lost 0 bases, and 9 bases had no gene match. The CDR3 spells CSARDHHAQGAYEQYF. The CDR3 DNA follows: TGCAGTGCTAGAGACCATCACGCACAGGGGGCCTACGAGCAGTACTTC.

With respect to this clonotype: A much larger clone differs from this one at a single base, so this may be a read error. This chain links TRBV20-1 with TRBJ2-7, with a weak D call TRBD1 (5 bases). Trimming removed 3 bases from V and 9 bases from J, with 12 bases in between. In germline, CDR1 is DFQATT, CDR2 SNEGSKA (reference sequence). The CDR3 extends over 11 amino acids. CDR3 in amino acids: CSARGWGGQYF. For the CDR3, the DNA is TGCAGTGCTAGGGGGTGGGGCGGGCAGTACTTC.

This clonotype was counted once. The chain links TRBV7-8 to TRBJ1-2; unclear D gene. CDR1 is SGHVS and CDR2 is FQNEAQ in the germline V gene. The CDR3 sequence is 13 residues long. The ends were cut back, 7 bases at V and 8 bases at J, with 17 bases in the middle. DNA of the CDR3: TGTGCCAGCACCCCGGGGTCCAGTGGCGGCTACACCTTC. Protein: CASTPGSSGGYTF.

The chain recombines TRBV20-1 with TRBJ2-3; no reliable D call. The CDR3 loop spans 15 amino acids. Germline lookup yields CDR1 DFQATT and CDR2 SNEGSKA (reference sequence). V lost 3 bases, J lost 1 base, and 14 bases lay in between. The CDR3 DNA reads TGCAGTGCTAGGGTGGATAGATCTGGCACAGATACGCAGTATTTT. The encoded protein is CSARVDRSGTDTQYF.

V usage is TRBV7-3 and J usage is TRBJ1-1, with no clear D. Germline loops: CDR1 SGHTA, CDR2 FQGTGA. Deletions cut 3 bases from V and 1 base from J, with 9 bases between. The CDR3 sequence is 14 residues long. Here the CDR3 reads CASSLGAGNTEAFF. The CDR3 DNA reads TGTGCCAGCAGCTTGGGCGCGGGGAACACTGAAGCTTTCTTT.

This clonotype showed up many times. The rearrangement joins TRBV19 to TRBJ1-3; unclear D gene. The germline V and J ends were trimmed by 5 bases and 1 base, with 9 bases remaining between them. The CDR3 is 14 amino acids. Germline V gives CDR1 LNHDA, CDR2 SQIVND (reference sequence). CDR3 protein: CASSPPGSGNTIYF. DNA for the CDR3: TGTGCCAGTAGTCCCCCAGGATCTGGAAACACCATATATTTT. Using reference TRBV19 and TRBJ1-3 for the parts outside the CDR3, the full variable domain is DGGITQSPKYLFRKEGQNVTLSCEQNLNHDAMYWYRQDPGQGLRLIYYSQIVNDFQKGDIAEGYSVSREKKESFPLTVTSAQKNPTAFYLCASSPPGSGNTIYFGEGSWLTVV.

This chain connects TRBV12-3 or TRBV12-4 to TRBJ2-7, with TRBD1 identical over 7 bases. The CDR3 is 16 amino acids. The J segment lost 3 bases and the V segment lost 4 bases, leaving 12 bases of the junction unmatched. The CDR3 nucleotides are TGTGCCAGCAGTTCGACAGGGACCAGGGGTAACTACGAGCAGTACTTC. Amino acid sequence: CASSSTGTRGNYEQYF.

The chain recombines TRBV7-9 with TRBJ1-5; D gene unclear. This CDR3 spans 12 amino acids. V shed 3 bases and J shed 2 bases, with 2 bases lying between them. Germline V gene data show CDR1 as SEHNR and CDR2 as FQNEAQ (reference sequence). The CDR3 coding sequence is TGTGCCAGCAGCTTTGGCAATCAGCCCCAGCATTTT. Translated: CASSFGNQPQHF. The entire variable domain, with the rest obtained from reference TRBV7-9 and TRBJ1-5, is as follows: DTGVSQNPRHKITKRGQNVTFRCDPISEHNRLYWYRQTLGQGPEFLTYFQNEAQLEKSRLLSDRFSAERPKGSFSTLEIQRTEQGDSAMYLCASSFGNQPQHFGDGTRLSIL.

The rearrangement uses TRBV15 and TRBJ2-7; D is possibly TRBD1 or TRBD2 (6 bases each). V was pared by 8 bases and J by 1 base, with 18 bases between. This CDR3 comprises 15 residues. Germline-derived CDR1 and CDR2 are LNHNV and YYDKDF (reference sequence). In nucleotides, the CDR3 is TGTGCCACCGCGAAAGGGGGTGGGACTTCCTACGAGCAGTACTTC. It translates to CATAKGGGTSYEQYF.

In the case of this clonotype: This may be a read error, as it is one base from a much larger clone. J is TRBJ1-5 and V is TRBV7-8; tentatively, D is TRBD1 (6 bases). Trimming shortened V by 1 base and J by 3 bases, and 13 bases separated the two germline ends. The CDR3 runs 16 residues. Germline loops: CDR1 SGHVS, CDR2 FQNEAQ. The CDR3 sequence is CASSLGPGGANQPQHF. The CDR3 DNA reads as TGTGCCAGCAGCTTAGGGCCCGGGGGCGCCAATCAGCCCCAGCATTTT.

To note about this clonotype: The conserved phenylalanine or tryptophan normally closing the CDR3 is absent here, so this likely arose from a read error. V usage is TRBV30 and J usage is TRBJ2-7; D is perhaps TRBD1 (6 bases). CDR1 and CDR2 from the germline V gene are GTSNPN and SVGIG (reference sequence). The CDR3 consists of 12 residues. Deletions cut 2 bases from V and 5 bases from J, with 10 bases between. DNA for the CDR3: TGTGCCTGGAGTCTAACAGGGAACGAGCAGTACCTC. Encoded protein: CAWSLTGNEQYL.

The rearrangement links TRBV7-3 to TRBJ1-4, with D possibly TRBD1 on 5 matching bases. V shed 5 bases and J shed 8 bases, with 18 bases lying between them. Germline values: CDR1 SGHTA, CDR2 FQGTGA. The length of the CDR3 is 15 residues. This CDR3 is CASSETGTRGEKLFF. The CDR3 nucleotides are TGTGCCAGCAGCGAGACCGGGACTCGGGGAGAAAAACTGTTTTTT.

Worth noting for this clonotype: Since a much larger clone is just one base distant, this may be a read error. Written as DNA, the CDR3 is TGTGCCTGCAGTGAATCGTACGAGCAGTACTTC. It codes for CACSESYEQYF. This chain uses TRBV25-1 with TRBJ2-7; D is uncertain. CDR3 length: 11 residues. Germline CDR1 and CDR2: MGHDK and SYGVNS.

V and J are TRBV4-2 and TRBJ2-2; 7 bases are shared with TRBD2. The CDR3 is 15 amino acids. V trimming: 4 bases; J trimming: 1 base; junction bases outside the gene matches: 3. CDR1 is LGHNA and CDR2 is YNFKEQ in the germline V gene. The CDR3 region is CASSPTSENTGELFF. The CDR3 coding sequence is TGTGCCAGCAGCCCCACTAGCGAGAACACCGGGGAGCTGTTTTTT.

The CDR3 sequence: CASSLRLVGGEQYF. DNA of the CDR3: TGTGCCAGCAGCCTTCGACTAGTTGGGGGAGAGCAGTACTTC. This chain links TRBV9 with TRBJ2-1; D is possibly TRBD2 (6 bases). Judging by the DNA end, TRBJ2-7 fits better; the J call may be wrong. The CDR3 is 14 amino acids. Germline assignment: CDR1 SGDLS and CDR2 YYNGEE.